This entry concerns a single T cell receptor beta chain. Every donor was a healthy person donating bone marrow. Researchers ran the PCR with 60 Vbeta and 13 Jbeta primers. Only in-frame clones appear in the TCRdb table, and some are missing; sequencing was by immunoSEQ multiplex PCR. Of 30,000 to 40,000 clones in the sample, about two thirds are singletons; the top ten hold around 10%. This sample is part of a study of cytomegalovirus exposure and HLA in healthy donors. V trimming: 0 bases; J trimming: 4 bases; junction bases outside the gene matches: 8. The CDR3 contains 17 residues. CDR1 is MNHEY and CDR2 is SMNVEV in the germline V gene (reference sequence).

J is TRBJ2-1 and V is TRBV27; 8 bases align to TRBD2. Sequenced: PBMCs. The clonotype comes from a man between 40 and 49 years old in good health and CMV-seropositive. The CDR3 loop reads CASSLSLGGVGYNEQFF. CDR3 coding DNA: TGTGCCAGCAGTTTATCTCTCGGGGGGGTCGGGTACAATGAGCAGTTCTTC.